One T cell receptor beta chain is described in this entry. The antigen is unknown. Antigen-specific CD4+ T cells were first expanded with viral peptide pools by the ViraFEST assay and only then sequenced. Investigators separated out CD4+ T cells once around eleven days of culture had passed. Participants received two doses of either the BNT162b2 or mRNA-1273 vaccine. The source of the sample is a study of vaccination effects on CD4 cells after COVID-19. Sequencing was performed with immunoSEQ multiplex PCR; in TCRdb, only in-frame clones are kept and a portion is missing. In the table there are approximately 29,000 clones, over 70% of which are singletons. Germline assignment: CDR1 MNHEY and CDR2 SVGAGI. The CDR3 runs to 14 residues. Trimming took 7 bases from V and 2 from J, leaving 15 bases between them.

Sequenced here: CD4+ T cells from PBMCs cultured with HCoV-NL63 spike peptides, sampled after COVID-19 vaccination. The sequence came from a human donor who received a COVID-19 vaccine. J is TRBJ2-7 and V is TRBV6-5; a weak D match, TRBD1 (6 bases). CDR3 in amino acids: CASKPFTGPYEQYF. The CDR3 DNA follows: TGTGCCAGCAAACCATTTACAGGGCCCTACGAGCAGTACTTC.